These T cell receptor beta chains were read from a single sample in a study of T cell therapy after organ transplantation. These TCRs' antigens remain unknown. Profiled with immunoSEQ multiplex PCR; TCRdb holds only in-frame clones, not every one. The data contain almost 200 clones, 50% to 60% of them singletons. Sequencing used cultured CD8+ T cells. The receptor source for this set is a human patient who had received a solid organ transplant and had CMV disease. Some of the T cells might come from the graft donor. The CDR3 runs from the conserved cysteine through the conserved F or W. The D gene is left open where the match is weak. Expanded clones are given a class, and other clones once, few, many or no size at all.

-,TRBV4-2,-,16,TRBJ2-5,CASSQEQGLGQETQYF,TGTGCCAGCAGCCAAGAGCAGGGGCTAGGGCAAGAGACCCAGTACTTC
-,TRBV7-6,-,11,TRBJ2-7,CASSTGSEQYF,TGTGCCAGCAGTACGGGAAGCGAGCAGTACTTC
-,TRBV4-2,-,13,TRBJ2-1,CASSPDLGAEQFF,TGTGCCAGCAGCCCAGACCTGGGAGCGGAGCAGTTCTTC
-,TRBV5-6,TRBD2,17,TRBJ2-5,CASSSPTSMRGLETQYF,TGTGCCAGCAGCTCACCCACTAGTATGCGGGGGTTGGAGACCCAGTACTTC
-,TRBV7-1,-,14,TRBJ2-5,CASSPMTRVETQYF,TGTGCCAGCAGCCCCATGACACGGGTCGAGACCCAGTACTTC
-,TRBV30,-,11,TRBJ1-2,CACWTHYGYTF,TGTGCCTGTTGGACACACTATGGCTACACCTTC
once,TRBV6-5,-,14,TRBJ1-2,CASSLVGGRYGYTF,TGTGCCAGCAGTTTAGTCGGGGGCCGCTATGGCTACACCTTC
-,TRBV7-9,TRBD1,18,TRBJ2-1,CASSLVFGTGRSYNEQFF,TGTGCCAGCAGCTTAGTTTTCGGGACAGGGCGATCCTACAATGAGCAGTTCTTC
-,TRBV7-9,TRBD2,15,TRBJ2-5,CASSSTGTIQETQYF,TGTGCCAGCAGCAGCACCGGGACTATACAAGAGACCCAGTACTTC
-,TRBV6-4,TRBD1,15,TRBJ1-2,CASALQTGSSGGYTF,TGTGCCAGCGCCCTACAGACAGGGTCTAGCGGTGGCTACACCTTC
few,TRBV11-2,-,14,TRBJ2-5,CASSPMTRVETQYF,TGTGCCAGCAGCCCCATGACACGGGTCGAGACCCAGTACTTC
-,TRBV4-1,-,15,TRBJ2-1,CASSLRGLTYNEQFF,TGCGCCAGCAGCCTAAGAGGCCTAACCTACAATGAGCAGTTCTTC
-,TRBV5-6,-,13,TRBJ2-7,CASSFGRAGWQYF,TGTGCCAGCAGCTTCGGTAGAGCGGGCTGGCAGTACTTC
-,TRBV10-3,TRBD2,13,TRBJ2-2,CAIDAGDTGELFF,TGTGCCATCGACGCGGGAGACACCGGGGAGCTGTTTTTT
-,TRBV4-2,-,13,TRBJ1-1,CASSQDLNTEAFF,TGTGCCAGCAGCCAAGATCTAAACACTGAAGCTTTCTTT
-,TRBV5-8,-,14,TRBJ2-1,CASSLGGSYNEQFF,TGTGCCAGCAGCTTGGGGGGATCCTACAATGAGCAGTTCTTC
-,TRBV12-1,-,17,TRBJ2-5,CASSDTSWITVDETQYF,TGTGCCAGCAGTGACACTAGCTGGATCACCGTCGACGAGACCCAGTACTTC
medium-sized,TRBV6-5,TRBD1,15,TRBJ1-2,CASSPSTGASYGYTF,TGTGCCAGCAGCCCCTCAACAGGGGCTAGCTATGGCTACACCTTC
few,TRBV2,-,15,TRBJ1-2,CASSYATGTAYGYTF,TGTGCCAGCAGTTACGCGACCGGGACGGCCTATGGCTACACCTTC
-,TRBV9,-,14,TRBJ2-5,CASSPMTRVETQYF,TGTGCCAGCAGCCCCATGACACGGGTCGAGACCCAGTACTTC
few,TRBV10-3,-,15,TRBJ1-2,CASSYATGTAYGYTF,TGTGCCAGCAGTTACGCGACCGGGACGGCCTATGGCTACACCTTC
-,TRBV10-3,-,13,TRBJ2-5,CAISGGVLETQYF,TGTGCCATCAGTGGGGGGGTGTTGGAGACCCAGTACTTC
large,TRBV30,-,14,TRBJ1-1,CAWSGGSAQSEAFF,TGTGCCTGGAGTGGTGGAAGTGCACAGTCTGAAGCTTTCTTT